Shown below are 27 T cell receptor beta chains from a single sample sequenced in a study of Ad26.COV2.S vaccination and SARS-CoV-2 variants. Profiling relied on immunoSEQ multiplex PCR, and the TCRdb table lists in-frame clones only, not all of them. The sample contains over 130,000 clones, 80% to 90% of which appear only once. This specimen consisted of peripheral blood, obtained after recovery from COVID-19. The receptors stem from a human donor who had recovered from COVID-19.

The V and J genes are TRBV15 and TRBJ1-1; possible D gene TRBD1, 5 bases. CDR1 and CDR2 (germline): LNHNV, YYDKDF (reference sequence). With 5 bases removed from V and 5 bases from J, the gap between germline ends came to 9 bases. The CDR3 consists of 12 residues. CDR3 bases: TGTGCCACCAGCCCAGGGAAAACTGAAGCTTTCTTT. This encodes CATSPGKTEAFF.

The chain is built from TRBV27 and TRBJ1-5; D may be TRBD1 (5 bases). Trimming took 4 bases from V and 4 from J, leaving 11 bases between them. The CDR3 sequence is 14 residues long. Per germline, CDR1 MNHEY and CDR2 SMNVEV (reference sequence). The CDR3 DNA is TGTGCCAGCAGTTCGGGGACCCCTAATCAGCCCCAGCATTTT. Translating gives CASSSGTPNQPQHF.

The CDR3 nucleotides read TGTGCCAGCAGTGGGTGGGGACAGGCAGGAACTGAAGCTTTCTTT. Amino acids: CASSGWGQAGTEAFF. The chain has TRBV25-1 and TRBJ1-1; 8 bases match TRBD1. The CDR3 contains 15 residues. Per the germline V gene, CDR1 is MGHDK and CDR2 is SYGVNS. With 4 bases clipped from V and 5 bases from J, the junction kept 9 bases outside the gene matches.

The chain carries TRBV10-3 and TRBJ2-7; 10 bases are shared with TRBD1. V dropped 0 bases and J dropped 6; count of bases not matched to a gene: 8. The CDR3 has 16 residues. Germline loops: CDR1 ENHRY, CDR2 SYGVKD. CDR3 amino acids: CAISESRTGGDGEQYF. CDR3 DNA: TGTGCCATCAGTGAGTCGAGGACAGGGGGTGACGGCGAGCAGTACTTC.

The chain carries TRBV7-2 and TRBJ2-7; 8 nucleotides line up with TRBD1. In germline, CDR1 is SGHTA, CDR2 FQGNSA. The CDR3 runs to 17 residues. The junction had 16 bases not matched to a gene; V was cut back by 5 bases and J by 4 bases. The CDR3 DNA reads TGTGCCAGCAGCAGAGAGAGACCAGGGGGCGCGGGGTACGAGCAGTACTTC. Translating it yields CASSRERPGGAGYEQYF. The full variable domain, in which reference TRBV7-2 and TRBJ2-7 provide the parts outside the CDR3, is GAGVSQSPSNKVTEKGKDVELRCDPISGHTALYWYRQSLGQGLEFLIYFQGNSAPDKSGLPSDRFSAERTGGSVSTLTIQRTQQEDSAVYLCASSRERPGGAGYEQYFGPGTRLTVT.

This chain connects TRBV6-1 to TRBJ1-1, with TRBD1 as a possible D gene (6 bases). Per the germline V gene, CDR1 is MNHNS and CDR2 is SASEGT. There are 15 residues in the CDR3. Trimming stripped 1 base from V and 0 bases from J, with 9 bases between. The CDR3 here is CASSEDRALNTEAFF. The CDR3 bases are TGTGCCAGCAGTGAAGACAGGGCCCTGAACACTGAAGCTTTCTTT.

V gene TRBV2 combines with J gene TRBJ1-5; tentatively, D is TRBD1 (6 bases). CDR3 length: 15 amino acids. Trimming pared 1 base from V and 4 bases from J, leaving 11 bases between. CDR1 is SNHLY, CDR2 FYNNEI, per germline. The CDR3 region is CASSEGTVRNQPQHF. The CDR3 region has the DNA TGTGCCAGCAGTGAAGGGACAGTTCGAAATCAGCCCCAGCATTTT.

V is TRBV2 and J is TRBJ2-7; D possibly uses TRBD1 or TRBD2 (5 bases each). Trimming removed 8 bases at V and 0 bases at J, with 11 bases between. Germline V gene lookup returns CDR1 SNHLY and CDR2 FYNNEI. The CDR3 runs 13 residues. For the CDR3, the DNA is TGTGCCAGCCTAGGGGAGCCCTCCTACGAGCAGTACTTC. Its translation is CASLGEPSYEQYF.

J is TRBJ1-2 and V is TRBV29-1; D may be TRBD1 (5 bases). The V end lost 5 bases, the J end lost 6 bases, and 13 bases lay between the germline ends. The CDR3 is made up of 12 amino acids. Germline CDR1 and CDR2: SQVTM and ANQGSEA. The CDR3 region is CSVPDKGNGYTF. CDR3 DNA: TGCAGCGTTCCGGACAAAGGCAATGGCTACACCTTC.

As DNA, the CDR3 is TGTGCCAGTAGTATCGGCAGTAACGGCGAGCAGTACTTC. It codes for CASSIGSNGEQYF. The chain carries TRBV19 and TRBJ2-7; no clear D. CDR3 length equals 13 residues. Trimming pared 3 bases from V and 6 bases from J, leaving 12 bases between. Looked up from germline, CDR1 is LNHDA and CDR2 is SQIVND (reference sequence). Supplemented by reference TRBV19 and TRBJ2-7, the full variable domain reads DGGITQSPKYLFRKEGQNVTLSCEQNLNHDAMYWYRQDPGQGLRLIYYSQIVNDFQKGDIAEGYSVSREKKESFPLTVTSAQKNPTAFYLCASSIGSNGEQYFGPGTRLTVT.

This clone appeared once. The chain uses TRBV5-4 and TRBJ2-3; no clear D. The CDR3 contains 15 residues. The germline CDR1 and CDR2 sequences are SGHNT and YYREEE (reference sequence). Trimming left V 2 bases short and J 2 bases short, with 12 bases between. As DNA, the CDR3 is TGTGCCAGCAGCTTTGGACGGAAGAACACAGATACGCAGTATTTT. Its translation: CASSFGRKNTDTQYF.

The chain couples TRBV6-5 to TRBJ1-6; tentative D call: TRBD1 (6 bases). CDR3 length equals 16 residues. V was shortened by 2 bases and J by 9 bases, with 17 bases between the two germline ends. Looked up from germline, CDR1 is MNHEY and CDR2 is SVGAGI. CDR3 DNA sequence: TGTGCCAGCAGTTACCAAAGGACAGCCCTGGGTTCACCCCTCCACTTT. Translating gives CASSYQRTALGSPLHF.

J is TRBJ1-3 and V is TRBV7-9, with D maybe TRBD1 (5 bases). CDR3 length equals 16 residues. Looked up from germline, CDR1 is SEHNR and CDR2 is FQNEAQ (reference sequence). Trimming stripped 10 bases from V and 0 bases from J, with 19 bases between. In DNA, the CDR3 is TGTGCCATCCCTCCGGCAGGGCAGAGCTCTGGAAACACCATATATTTT. Translated, it gives CAIPPAGQSSGNTIYF. The full variable domain, completed using reference TRBV7-9 and TRBJ1-3, is DTGVSQNPRHKITKRGQNVTFRCDPISEHNRLYWYRQTLGQGPEFLTYFQNEAQLEKSRLLSDRFSAERPKGSFSTLEIQRTEQGDSAMYLCAIPPAGQSSGNTIYFGEGSWLTVV.

The chain has TRBV7-9 and TRBJ1-2; a weak D match, TRBD1 (5 bases). Trimming shortened V by 2 bases and J by 4 bases, and 14 bases separated the two germline ends. Germline assignment: CDR1 SEHNR and CDR2 FQNEAQ (reference sequence). The CDR3 runs 15 residues. The CDR3 nucleotides are TGTGCCAGCAGCTTACAGGGTTCAGAGGGCTATGGCTACACCTTC. It encodes CASSLQGSEGYGYTF.

This chain joins TRBV28 and TRBJ1-5; no clear D gene. The CDR3 runs to 13 residues. The V end was cut by 6 bases, the J end by 3 bases, with 9 bases between. CDR1 MDHEN and CDR2 SYDVKM come from the germline V gene. The CDR3 DNA sequence: TGTGCCAGCAGAAACAGAGACAATCAGCCCCAGCATTTT. Its protein is CASRNRDNQPQHF.

This sequence joins TRBV6-5 and TRBJ2-7; 8 nucleotides align to TRBD1. CDR3 length: 13 residues. V lost 5 bases and J lost 6; bases outside the gene matches: 6. CDR1 and CDR2 from the germline V gene are MNHEY and SVGAGI. This CDR3 is CASSPTDRGEQYF. CDR3 coding DNA: TGTGCCAGCAGTCCGACAGACAGGGGCGAGCAGTACTTC.

This chain uses TRBV5-1 with TRBJ2-5, with D possibly being TRBD1 (6 bases). Germline CDR1 reads SGHRS; CDR2 reads YFSETQ. This CDR3 is built from 13 residues. With 7 bases removed from V and 5 bases from J, the gap between germline ends came to 15 bases. The DNA for the CDR3 is TGCGCCAGCCATGGGGGTGGGGGCGAGACCCAGTACTTC. This codes for CASHGGGGETQYF.

V gene TRBV6-5 combines with J gene TRBJ2-2, with unresolved D. The ends were cut back, 8 bases at V and 4 bases at J, with 5 bases in the middle. The CDR3 is 11 residues long. CDR1 is MNHEY, CDR2 SVGAGI, per germline. The CDR3 is CASRSTGELFF. In DNA, the CDR3 is TGTGCCAGCCGATCCACCGGGGAGCTGTTTTTT.

DNA for the CDR3: TGTGCCAGCAGTTTAAAAGGGGAAGGCTCCTACGAGCAGTACTTC. Translated, it gives CASSLKGEGSYEQYF. This chain uses TRBV28 with TRBJ2-7; the D gene is possibly TRBD1 (5 bases). The CDR3 consists of 15 residues. Trimming removed 2 bases from V and 0 bases from J, with 11 bases in between. Germline V CDR1 and CDR2: MDHEN, SYDVKM.

CDR3 sequence: CASSFSGQGSEQYF. The DNA for the CDR3 is TGTGCCAGCAGTTTCTCGGGACAGGGCTCCGAGCAGTACTTC. The chain has TRBV28 and TRBJ2-7; 9 bases fit TRBD1. The ends lost 3 bases at V and 6 bases at J; junction bases unmatched: 6. Germline values: CDR1 MDHEN, CDR2 SYDVKM. The CDR3 length is 14 residues.

This clone is a singleton in its sample. The same CDR3 can be traced to other DNA sequences in this sample. The gene calls are TRBV18 and TRBJ2-5, with D unclear. Trimming left V 2 bases short and J 2 bases short, with 6 bases between. The CDR3 length is 13 residues. CDR1 and CDR2 (germline): KGHSH, LQKENI. The CDR3 here is CASSPGQQETQYF. CDR3 DNA: TGTGCCAGCTCACCAGGCCAACAAGAGACCCAGTACTTC.

This chain connects TRBV6-6 to TRBJ1-5, with D unresolved. Germline V gene sequence: CDR1 MNHNY, CDR2 SVGAGI (reference sequence). V was shortened by 8 bases and J by 0 bases, with 8 bases between the two germline ends. This CDR3 has 13 residues. The CDR3, as DNA: TGTGCCAGCCGGTACGATAGCAATCAGCCCCAGCATTTT. Protein: CASRYDSNQPQHF.

The chain employs TRBV7-8 and TRBJ1-1, with D perhaps TRBD1 (6 bases). Germline CDR1 is SGHVS and CDR2 is FQNEAQ. V lost 1 base and J lost 4, with 10 bases in between. The CDR3 totals 14 residues. The CDR3 region is CASSLGVGATEAFF. The DNA for the CDR3 is TGTGCCAGCAGCTTAGGAGTGGGGGCCACTGAAGCTTTCTTT. The variable domain in full, completed from reference TRBV7-8 and TRBJ1-1, reads GAGVSQSPRYKVAKRGQDVALRCDPISGHVSLFWYQQALGQGPEFLTYFQNEAQLDKSGLPSDRFFAERPEGSVSTLKIQRTQQEDSAVYLCASSLGVGATEAFFGQGTRLTVV.

This chain links TRBV10-3 with TRBJ2-7; a weak D match, TRBD1 (5 bases). The CDR3 has 14 amino acids. The germline gives CDR1 ENHRY, CDR2 SYGVKD. Trimming pared 6 bases from V and 0 bases from J, leaving 12 bases between. Written as DNA, the CDR3 is TGTGCCATCAGGCTAGACAGAAGCTCCTACGAGCAGTACTTC. Its translation: CAIRLDRSSYEQYF.

This chain joins TRBV6-5 and TRBJ1-2; no definite D call. The CDR3 runs 13 residues. Germline V lookup: CDR1 MNHEY, CDR2 SVGAGI. V was cut by 2 bases and J by 4 bases, with 8 bases left in between. The CDR3 DNA reads as TGTGCCAGCAGTTACCTCCCAGGCTATGGCTACACCTTC. Its translation is CASSYLPGYGYTF.

The V and J genes are TRBV6-6 and TRBJ1-3, with D unresolved. The V end was cut by 6 bases, the J end by 2 bases, with 14 bases between. CDR3 length: 15 amino acids. Germline V lookup: CDR1 MNHNY, CDR2 SVGAGI (reference sequence). This CDR3 reads CASSNLDGTGNTIYF. Written as DNA, the CDR3 is TGTGCCAGCAGCAACCTTGACGGGACTGGAAACACCATATATTTT.

The chain has TRBV29-1 and TRBJ1-1; 7 positions agree with TRBD1. CDR1 and CDR2 from the germline V gene are SQVTM and ANQGSEA. This CDR3 has 13 residues. V trimming: 7 bases; J trimming: 1 base; junction bases outside the gene matches: 6. The CDR3 sequence: CSGNQGGNTEAFF. The CDR3 region has the DNA TGCAGCGGAAACCAGGGGGGGAACACTGAAGCTTTCTTT.